This is a list of T cell receptor beta chains from one sample in a study of beta chain features in type 1 diabetes. Profiling relied on immunoSEQ multiplex PCR, and the TCRdb table lists in-frame clones only, not all of them. The sample has about 700,000 clones, over 10% seen once. Sequenced: naive CD4+ T cells from blood. All receptors come from a young man with type 1 diabetes. Each CDR3 is given with its conserved first and last residue. D genes are given only for firm matches. Where a row states a size, it is once, few, many or the class of an expanded clone; other rows omit it.

>TRBJ1-1|few|.|TRBV14
TGTGCCAGCAGCCAAGCGAAAGGAACTGAAGCTTTCTTT
CASSQAKGTEAFF
>TRBJ2-6|.|.|TRBV5-6
TGTGCCAGCAGCACCCTATCGATGGGCTCTGGGGCCAACGTCCTGACTTTC
CASSTLSMGSGANVLTF
>TRBJ2-1|few|TRBD2|TRBV28
TGTGCCAGCAGTTCGGCCGGGACTAGCGTCTACAATGAGCAGTTCTTC
CASSSAGTSVYNEQFF
>TRBJ1-4|.|.|TRBV10-3
TGTGCCATAGGAGAAGATGAAAAACTGTTTTTT
CAIGEDEKLFF
>TRBJ2-5|few|.|TRBV14
TGTGCCAGCAGCCAAGGGGGCGAGACCCAGTACTTC
CASSQGGETQYF
>TRBJ2-1|.|.|TRBV30
TGTGCCTGGAAACTAGATCGAAGAGAGCAGTTCTTC
CAWKLDRREQFF
>TRBJ1-1|.|.|TRBV13
TGTGCCAGCAGCTTAGAGTCGGGGGCCATCACTGAAGCTTTCTTT
CASSLESGAITEAFF
>TRBJ1-2|few|TRBD1|TRBV19
TGTGCCAGTAGTGGCGGACAGGGGATCTATGGCTACACCTTC
CASSGGQGIYGYTF
>TRBJ1-1|few|TRBD1|TRBV18
TGTGCCAGCTCACCCGACAGGGTAGCCACTGAAGCTTTCTTT
CASSPDRVATEAFF
>TRBJ2-6|few|.|TRBV7-7
TGTGCCAGCAGCTTAGAGGCTGGATGGGGCTCTGGGGCCAACGTCCTGACTTTC
CASSLEAGWGSGANVLTF
>TRBJ1-1|.|.|TRBV20-1
TGCAGTGCCCTGTTGAACACTGAAGCTTTCTTT
CSALLNTEAFF
>TRBJ2-3|.|.|TRBV29-1
TGCAGCGGTGGGGGCAGCGGGGATACGCAGTATTTT
CSGGGSGDTQYF
>TRBJ2-2|few|.|TRBV7-2
TGTGCCAGCAGCTTAGTCCCCCTGCGGGGTACGACCGGGGAGCTGTTTTTT
CASSLVPLRGTTGELFF
>TRBJ1-1|few|.|TRBV6-1
TGTGCCAGCAGTCGGTCAGGGGAAGGCACTGAAGCTTTCTTT
CASSRSGEGTEAFF
>TRBJ2-7|few|.|TRBV4-1
TGCGCCAGCAGCCAAGGCACAGGGTTAGGTCAGACCTACGAGCAGTACTTC
CASSQGTGLGQTYEQYF
>TRBJ1-2|.|.|TRBV29-1
TGCAGCGTTGGCCTCTTAGGGACAAATGGCTACACCTTC
CSVGLLGTNGYTF
>TRBJ2-2|few|.|TRBV30
TGTGCCTGGAGTCTGGGGAACACCGGGGAGCTGTTTTTT
CAWSLGNTGELFF
>TRBJ2-7|.|TRBD2|TRBV4-1
TGCGCCAGCAGCCAGTCCCTAGCGGGGGCCTCCTACGAGCAGTACTTC
CASSQSLAGASYEQYF
>TRBJ2-1|few|.|TRBV9
TGTGCCAGCAGCGTAGGAGGGCTGGACAATGAGCAGTTCTTC
CASSVGGLDNEQFF
>TRBJ1-2|.|.|TRBV25-1
TGTGCCAGCAGTGAATTATCCGTCCTGGGACGGGGCTACACCTTC
CASSELSVLGRGYTF
>TRBJ2-7|.|.|TRBV10-3
TGTGCCATCAGCGAGGCGGACAGCCCCACCTACGAGCAGTACTTC
CAISEADSPTYEQYF
>TRBJ1-2|.|TRBD1|TRBV4-1
TGCGCCAGCAGCCAATTTTGGGGGACAGTAGATTATGGCTACACCTTC
CASSQFWGTVDYGYTF